What follows is one T cell receptor beta chain and its context. Its antigen remains unidentified. One base away there is no much larger clone; base qualities are not given. This sample was taken from a study of OX40 agonist ivuxolimab in advanced cancers. With respect to the entire study: Ivuxolimab was a fully human IgG2 agonistic monoclonal antibody targeting the costimulatory receptor OX40 (CD134). Intravenous ivuxolimab was administered to patients every 2 weeks at six dose levels: 0.01, 0.1, 0.3, 1.5, 3 and 10 mg/kg. Among the roughly 54 dose-escalation patients, some 19 had hepatocellular carcinoma, some 15 melanoma, 9 renal cell carcinoma and 9 head and neck cancer. In the dose-escalation cohort, 82.7% of patients were male, and the mean age was around 60 years, with a range of about 23 to 80. Prior anti-PD-1, anti-PD-L1 or anti-CTLA-4 therapy was permitted, and checkpoint inhibitors had been received by more than 35% of dose-escalation patients. Partial responses occurred in three dose-escalation patients: two with cutaneous melanoma and one with hepatocellular carcinoma. The purpose of peripheral TCRbeta sequencing was to test whether ivuxolimab changed TCR sequence diversity and led to clonal T-cell expansion. The monotherapy dose-escalation portion (N of about 49 patients) of the phase I ivuxolimab trial is reported in the paper. Overall study results and their limits: Which antigens the clonally expanded peripheral T cells were specific for was not determined. Low levels of normalized T-cell clonal expansion were also seen in some nonresponding patients. At doses from 0.1 to 3.0 mg/kg, clonal expansion was seen in both CD4+ and CD8+ blood T cells between baseline and week 6. On average, CD8+ T cells showed more expanded clones than CD4+ T cells after ivuxolimab. Partial responders in the 0.1-3.0 mg/kg groups had among the lowest normalized peripheral clonal expansion, especially among CD8+ T cells.

A distance of 12 bases separates the germline ends of V and J, which lose 2 bases and 5 bases respectively. The CDR3 holds 14 amino acids from the cysteine to the phenylalanine. Only the CDR3 DNA stays, 42 bases, in frame from base 1. Based on the germline V gene, the CDR1 and CDR2 sequences are SGHNT and YENEEA. Genomic DNA was isolated from the sorted cells so that the TCRbeta CDR3 region could be sequenced. The immunoSEQ Assay was used for sequencing of TCRbeta CDR3 regions. Here the immuneACCESS table is served through TCRdb, limited to in-frame sequences with V and J called. Missing clones are a known gap in these copies; in checked studies unresolved V genes cover under half, and the rest lacks a known reason. This sample holds roughly 40,000 clones; more than 80% were observed only once. The top ten clonotypes cover roughly 2.5% of the sample. Patients with autoimmune disease history or receiving systemic immunosuppression were excluded from the trial. Peripheral blood for TCR sequencing was collected from all dose cohorts at baseline, on cycle 4 day 1, and on cycle 7 day 1. Samples came from an open-label, multicenter, first-in-human phase I dose-escalation trial of ivuxolimab. The trial enrolled adults with locally advanced or metastatic head and neck squamous cell, hepatocellular, melanoma or renal cell carcinoma. CD4+ and CD8+ T cells were sorted separately from peripheral blood before TCR sequencing.

This sequence uses TRBV11-3 and TRBJ1-1; a tentative D call is TRBD1 (5 bases match). Sequenced material: CD4+ or CD8+ T cells sorted from blood, taken in a trial of the OX40 agonist ivuxolimab. This TCR was recovered from an adult with an advanced solid tumor such as melanoma, head and neck, liver or kidney cancer. CDR3 protein: CASSLTGGKTEAFF. The sequenced DNA is TGTGCCAGCAGCTTAACAGGAGGAAAAACTGAAGCTTTCTTT. The CDR3, completed at both ends by the reference TRBV11-3 and TRBJ1-1 genes, gives the full variable domain EAGVVQSPRYKIIEKKQPVAFWCNPISGHNTLYWYLQNLGQGPELLIRYENEEAVDDSQLPKDRFSAERLKGVDSTLKIQPAELGDSAVYLCASSLTGGKTEAFFGQGTRLTVV.